A selection of T cell receptor beta chains follows, all from one sample in a study of blood T cell repertoires in COVID-19. The data were produced by immunoSEQ multiplex PCR, yet TCRdb's version contains in-frame clones alone and is incomplete. The sample lists approximately 250,000 clones; around nine tenths were seen once. The sample was PBMCs or T cells enriched from blood (not recorded which). These receptors were collected from a woman in her thirties who had recovered from COVID-19. Both conserved end residues are part of each CDR3. Fields, in order: D gene, V gene, J gene, clone size, CDR3 protein, CDR3 DNA. The D gene is left open where the match is weak. Clone size is not always given. Where it is, it says once, few, many or a class for expanded clones.

-	TRBV30	TRBJ1-5	-	CAWAEGPLGNQPQHF	TGTGCCTGGGCGGAGGGGCCACTAGGCAATCAGCCCCAGCATTTT
TRBD1	TRBV29-1	TRBJ1-1	-	CSAGTGGNTEAFF	TGCAGCGCTGGGACAGGGGGAAACACTGAAGCTTTCTTT
-	TRBV29-1	TRBJ1-1	-	CSVEDLLQENTEAFF	TGCAGCGTTGAAGATCTGTTACAGGAGAACACTGAAGCTTTCTTT
-	TRBV7-9	TRBJ1-1	-	CASSWRYTEAFF	TGTGCCAGCAGCTGGAGGTACACTGAAGCTTTCTTT
-	TRBV7-3	TRBJ2-4	once	CASGERLGQKNIQYF	TGTGCCAGCGGGGAGCGACTTGGGCAGAAAAACATTCAGTACTTC
TRBD1	TRBV9	TRBJ1-1	-	CASSVGGQVKMNTEAFF	TGTGCCAGCAGCGTAGGGGGACAGGTTAAAATGAACACTGAAGCTTTCTTT
-	TRBV5-6	TRBJ1-3	-	CASSATGLTGNTIYF	TGTGCCAGCAGCGCAACAGGTCTCACTGGAAACACCATATATTTT
TRBD2	TRBV27	TRBJ2-2	-	CASSLGLAGAHWELFF	TGTGCCAGCAGTTTAGGGCTAGCGGGAGCGCATTGGGAGCTGTTTTTT
-	TRBV28	TRBJ2-3	-	CASSFSNLGGPADTQYF	TGTGCCAGCAGTTTCTCTAACCTCGGCGGGCCGGCAGATACGCAGTATTTT
-	TRBV5-4	TRBJ2-7	many	CASKVGGIDEQYF	TGTGCCAGCAAGGTTGGCGGGATCGACGAGCAGTACTTC
-	TRBV3-1/TRBV3-2	TRBJ1-2	-	CASSHRQANYGYTF	TGTGCCAGCAGCCATCGTCAGGCCAACTATGGCTACACCTTC
-	TRBV5-6	TRBJ1-1	-	CASSLDRDTEAFF	TGTGCCAGCAGCTTGGACAGGGACACTGAAGCTTTCTTT
TRBD1	TRBV7-9	TRBJ2-2	-	CASSMTPGGIAGELFF	TGTGCCAGCAGCATGACGCCAGGGGGCATAGCCGGGGAGCTGTTTTTT
-	TRBV7-9	TRBJ1-2	-	CARTFLSGAVGYGYTF	TGTGCCAGAACCTTCCTCTCTGGGGCTGTGGGTTATGGCTACACCTTC
-	TRBV6-2/TRBV6-3	TRBJ1-1	few	CASSGLKTGYSTEAFF	TGTGCCAGCAGCGGCCTTAAAACAGGGTACAGCACTGAAGCTTTCTTT
-	TRBV23-1	TRBJ1-1	-	CASTLPKGPDRENTEAFF	TGCGCCAGCACCCTTCCCAAAGGGCCGGACAGAGAGAACACTGAAGCTTTCTTT
TRBD1	TRBV10-3	TRBJ1-3	-	CAISYTGDSGNTIYF	TGTGCCATCAGCTATACAGGGGACTCTGGAAACACCATATATTTT
TRBD1	TRBV30	TRBJ2-1	-	CAWSRLQGAYNEQFF	TGTGCCTGGAGTAGGCTACAGGGGGCCTACAATGAGCAGTTCTTC
TRBD1	TRBV7-2	TRBJ2-3	-	CASRPGGSTDTQYF	TGTGCCAGCAGGCCAGGGGGAAGCACAGATACGCAGTATTTT
-	TRBV4-3	TRBJ1-1	-	CASSQDLQGTTNTEAFF	TGCGCCAGCAGCCAAGATCTTCAGGGAACTACGAACACTGAAGCTTTCTTT
TRBD1	TRBV27	TRBJ1-3	once	CASSKYDGQGTGNTIYF	TGTGCCAGCAGCAAATATGACGGACAGGGAACAGGAAACACCATATATTTT
-	TRBV3-1/TRBV3-2	TRBJ2-1	once	CASSQDTGTYNEQFF	TGTGCCAGCAGCCAAGACACCGGGACCTACAATGAGCAGTTCTTC
TRBD1	TRBV30	TRBJ2-7	-	CAWSGTGNEQYF	TGTGCCTGGAGTGGGACAGGGAACGAGCAGTACTTC
-	TRBV19	TRBJ1-6	-	CASSPGGGYNSPLHF	TGTGCCAGTAGTCCGGGGGGGGGCTACAATTCACCCCTCCACTTT
TRBD1	TRBV4-3	TRBJ1-2	-	CASSQAGTGFVKGYTF	TGCGCCAGCAGCCAAGCCGGGACAGGATTTGTAAAAGGCTACACCTTC
TRBD1	TRBV4-1	TRBJ1-2	-	CASSPGTVGYYGYTF	TGCGCCAGCAGCCCAGGGACAGTTGGATACTATGGCTACACCTTC
TRBD2	TRBV7-2	TRBJ2-7	-	CASKKQSLAGDEQYF	TGTGCCAGCAAAAAACAATCACTAGCGGGTGACGAGCAGTACTTC
TRBD1	TRBV7-2	TRBJ1-5	once	CASSPGQGYQPQHF	TGTGCCAGCAGCCCGGGACAGGGGTATCAGCCCCAGCATTTT
-	TRBV18	TRBJ1-2	-	CASSPEVGYTF	TGTGCCAGCTCACCAGAGGTTGGCTACACCTTC
-	TRBV4-1	TRBJ1-1	-	CASSHADSLNTEAFF	TGCGCCAGCAGCCATGCGGACAGCTTGAACACTGAAGCTTTCTTT
-	TRBV24-1	TRBJ2-3	-	CATMGEGTDTQYF	TGTGCCACCATGGGGGAGGGCACAGATACGCAGTATTTT
TRBD2	TRBV7-3	TRBJ2-1	-	CASSFSPASGRAGEQFF	TGTGCCAGCAGCTTTTCCCCGGCTAGCGGGAGGGCCGGTGAGCAGTTCTTC
TRBD1	TRBV16	TRBJ1-2	-	CASSIGQGADGYTF	TGTGCCAGCAGCATTGGACAGGGGGCGGATGGCTACACCTTC
TRBD1	TRBV10-3	TRBJ2-2	once	CAISRTGGQAGELFF	TGTGCCATCAGTAGGACAGGGGGGCAGGCCGGGGAGCTGTTTTTT
TRBD1	TRBV27	TRBJ1-1	once	CASSSPTGGINEAFF	TGTGCCAGCAGTTCCCCGACAGGGGGCATAAATGAAGCTTTCTTT
-	TRBV7-9	TRBJ2-1	-	CASSLPGRGQFF	TGTGCCAGCAGCTTGCCGGGCCGGGGGCAGTTCTTC
-	TRBV5-4	TRBJ2-3	once	CASSLGGGATDTQYF	TGTGCCAGCAGCTTGGGCGGAGGGGCCACAGATACGCAGTATTTT
TRBD1	TRBV6-6	TRBJ1-3	-	CASSGGQQIGNTIYF	TGTGCCAGCAGTGGGGGACAGCAGATTGGAAACACCATATATTTT
-	TRBV6-5	TRBJ1-2	once	CASTRAGLVYGYTF	TGTGCCAGCACCCGGGCAGGGTTAGTCTATGGCTACACCTTC
-	TRBV20-1	TRBJ1-3	-	CSARLGNTIYF	TGCAGTGCTAGATTAGGAAACACCATATATTTT
-	TRBV7-9	TRBJ2-7	-	CASSLDLPALRGKQYF	TGTGCCAGCAGCTTAGACCTCCCGGCCTTGCGGGGCAAGCAGTACTTC
TRBD2	TRBV5-1	TRBJ2-3	once	CASSLLSGPGTSGRADTQYF	TGCGCCAGCAGCTTATTATCAGGTCCCGGGACTAGCGGGAGAGCAGATACGCAGTATTTT
TRBD1	TRBV6-1	TRBJ1-5	-	CASSESGDRVNQINQPQHF	TGTGCCAGCAGTGAAAGTGGGGACAGGGTAAACCAAATCAATCAGCCCCAGCATTTT
TRBD2	TRBV7-3	TRBJ2-1	-	CASSRPATTGTSGRAYNEQFF	TGTGCCAGCAGCCGCCCAGCAACGACCGGGACTAGCGGGAGGGCTTACAATGAGCAGTTCTTC
TRBD1	TRBV6-2/TRBV6-3	TRBJ1-2	-	CASSFLGQGNYGYTF	TGTGCCAGCAGTTTTCTAGGACAGGGGAACTATGGCTACACCTTC
TRBD2	TRBV18	TRBJ2-3	-	CASSPGLAGTDTQYF	TGTGCCAGCTCACCAGGACTAGCGGGAACAGATACGCAGTATTTT
-	TRBV4-2	TRBJ2-7	-	CASSQETGELYEQYF	TGTGCCAGCAGCCAAGAGACGGGAGAGCTCTACGAGCAGTACTTC
-	TRBV11-3	TRBJ1-1	-	CASSLEQNTEAFF	TGTGCCAGCAGCTTAGAACAGAACACTGAAGCTTTCTTT
TRBD2	TRBV2	TRBJ2-7	-	CASSEARGRAYEQYF	TGTGCCAGCAGTGAAGCGCGAGGGAGGGCCTACGAGCAGTACTTC
TRBD1	TRBV28	TRBJ1-1	-	CASSLWTGGYTEAFF	TGTGCCAGCAGTTTATGGACAGGGGGGTACACTGAAGCTTTCTTT
TRBD1	TRBV5-1	TRBJ1-2	-	CASSLGQGTDGYTF	TGCGCCAGCAGCTTGGGACAGGGGACCGATGGCTACACCTTC
TRBD1	TRBV18	TRBJ1-3	-	CASSRTGSSGNTIYF	TGTGCCAGCTCACGGACAGGCTCCTCTGGAAACACCATATATTTT
-	TRBV6-2/TRBV6-3	TRBJ2-7	few	CASSSRLVSYEQYF	TGTGCCAGCAGTTCAAGACTAGTCTCCTACGAGCAGTACTTC
TRBD1	TRBV7-2	TRBJ1-2	-	CASSFSGGTGSYGYTF	TGTGCCAGCAGCTTTTCAGGGGGGACAGGGTCGTATGGCTACACCTTC
-	TRBV27	TRBJ2-1	-	CASKSGYNEQFF	TGTGCCAGCAAATCAGGGTACAATGAGCAGTTCTTC
TRBD2	TRBV7-8	TRBJ2-3	-	CASSPWTSGYTDTQYF	TGTGCCAGCAGCCCATGGACTAGCGGTTACACAGATACGCAGTATTTT
-	TRBV18	TRBJ2-5	-	CASSPLAGYQAGAVAQYF	TGTGCCAGCTCACCGCTGGCAGGATACCAGGCGGGGGCGGTGGCCCAGTACTTC
-	TRBV5-4	TRBJ1-1	-	CASSSSGARGTEAFF	TGTGCCAGCAGCTCCAGCGGGGCCCGGGGCACTGAAGCTTTCTTT
TRBD1	TRBV7-9	TRBJ1-5	-	CASQEGQANQPQHF	TGTGCCAGTCAGGAGGGACAGGCGAATCAGCCCCAGCATTTT